The 15 T cell receptor beta chains in this list originate from one sample, sequenced in a study of CD8 T cells in ankylosing spondylitis. Findings and caveats of the study: Characteristic, it appeared, of ankylosing spondylitis blood was a TCR beta motif of eight highly homologous variants.

TCRdb reanalysed the 5' RACE reads using MiXCR and keeps one entry per CDR3 protein. In the table there are over 450,000 distinct CDR3 sequences, 10% to 15% of which are singletons. These receptors lack a known antigen. The sample comprised blood, either unsorted or a sorted T cell fraction (not recorded which). The receptor source for this set is a male donor with ankylosing spondylitis.

This clonotype has only a few counts. The chain employs TRBV29-1 and TRBJ1-1, with D maybe TRBD1 (5 bases). CDR1 SQVTM and CDR2 ANQGSEA come from the germline V gene. The germline V and J ends were trimmed by 4 bases and 6 bases, with 9 bases remaining between them. The CDR3 has 11 amino acids. CDR3: CSVGGAAEAFF. DNA for the CDR3: TGCAGCGTTGGAGGGGCGGCTGAAGCTTTCTTT.

There are many counts of this clonotype. This chain uses TRBV5-1 with TRBJ2-5, with 10 bases lining up with TRBD2. V lost 3 bases to trimming and J lost 4 bases; unmatched junction nucleotides: 9. The CDR3 sequence is 16 residues long. Looked up from germline, CDR1 is SGHRS and CDR2 is YFSETQ. CDR3 region: CASSSLLTSGLETQYF. CDR3 DNA: TGCGCCAGCAGCTCGCTACTGACTAGCGGGTTAGAGACCCAGTACTTC. Full variable domain (outside the CDR3, taken from reference TRBV5-1 and TRBJ2-5): KAGVTQTPRYLIKTRGQQVTLSCSPISGHRSVSWYQQTPGQGLQFLFEYFSETQRNKGNFPGRFSGRQFSNSRSEMNVSTLELGDSALYLCASSSLLTSGLETQYFGPGTRLLVL.

This clonotype was counted many times. A read error may produce the germline difference seen at one junction end. The V and J genes are TRBV12-3 or TRBV12-4 and TRBJ2-2, with D perhaps assigned TRBD1 or TRBD2 (5 bases each). The CDR3 has 11 amino acids. In nucleotides, the CDR3 is TGTGCCAGCAGTCCGGGACCCACCGGGGATTTT. Translation: CASSPGPTGDF.

This clonotype was seen only a few times. The chain has TRBV7-9 and TRBJ2-5; a possible D gene is TRBD2 (7 bases). The CDR3 is 14 residues long. Germline lookup yields CDR1 SEHNR and CDR2 FQNEAQ (reference sequence). V was clipped by 3 bases and J by 5 bases, with 13 bases between them. CDR3 loop: CASSLGGALETQYF. The CDR3 DNA follows: TGTGCCAGCAGCTTGGGGGGGGCCTTGGAGACCCAGTACTTC.

This clonotype was detected only once. DNA for the CDR3: TGTGCCAGCAGTGCCCCCGGGCAGGGCGGGACTAGCGGGTCCCCCTACGGGGAGCTGTTTTTT. Amino acid sequence: CASSAPGQGGTSGSPYGELFF. The chain uses TRBV2 and TRBJ2-2; 12 nucleotides align to TRBD2. Germline values: CDR1 SNHLY, CDR2 FYNNEI. V was clipped by 4 bases and J by 7 bases; unmatched bases: 22. The CDR3 consists of 21 residues.

V gene TRBV30 combines with J gene TRBJ2-2; no firm D call. Germline loops: CDR1 GTSNPN, CDR2 SVGIG (reference sequence). Trimming left V 1 base short and J 7 bases short, with 13 bases between. This CDR3 contains 14 residues. Written as DNA, the CDR3 is TGTGCCTGGAGTGAGGGTTGGAAGGTCGGGGAGCTGTTTTTT. Its protein product is CAWSEGWKVGELFF.

This clonotype was seen ten or more times. The chain combines TRBV29-1 with TRBJ2-1, with 12 bases that match TRBD2. This CDR3 contains 16 residues. With V trimmed by 6 bases and J by 9 bases, 15 bases remained unmatched. Per germline, CDR1 SQVTM and CDR2 ANQGSEA. Written as DNA, the CDR3 is TGCAGCGTCCCAGGGGGCCTAACTAGCGGGAGGAGTGAGCAGTTCTTC. It is translated as CSVPGGLTSGRSEQFF.

The chain is built from TRBV18 and TRBJ1-1; D may be TRBD1 (5 bases). V was trimmed by 4 bases and J by 1 base, leaving 10 bases between them. Germline V lookup: CDR1 KGHSH, CDR2 LQKENI. The CDR3 runs to 14 residues. The CDR3 is CASSRSQGNTEAFF. Written as DNA, the CDR3 is TGTGCCAGCTCACGAAGTCAGGGGAACACTGAAGCTTTCTTT.

V and J are TRBV15 and TRBJ2-7, with a possible D match to TRBD2 (7 bases). In germline, CDR1 is LNHNV, CDR2 YYDKDF (reference sequence). This CDR3 has 15 residues. V was shortened by 0 bases and J by 6 bases, with 15 bases between the two germline ends. The CDR3 is CATSRDPSGTSEQYV. The CDR3 DNA is TGTGCCACCAGCAGAGATCCCAGCGGGACAAGCGAGCAGTACGTC.

The V call is TRBV20-1, the J call TRBJ2-1; 9 nucleotides align to TRBD2. Germline CDR1 DFQATT, CDR2 SNEGSKA (reference sequence). Trimming cost V 3 bases and J 3 bases; bases outside gene matches: 9. The CDR3 runs to 16 residues. The CDR3 nucleotides are TGCAGTGCTAGCCGGTCTAGCGGGATCGTCTACAATGAGCAGTTCTTC. Residues: CSASRSSGIVYNEQFF.

This clonotype was observed at least ten times. The chain carries TRBV12-3 or TRBV12-4 and TRBJ2-5, with a weak D call TRBD2 (5 bases). The V end lost 0 bases, the J end lost 5 bases, and 7 bases lay between the germline ends. This CDR3 contains 13 residues. The CDR3 reads CASSLARAETQYF. The CDR3 nucleotides are TGTGCCAGCAGTTTAGCGCGGGCGGAGACCCAGTACTTC.

The rearrangement joins TRBV2 to TRBJ1-2, with 8 bases matching TRBD1. From germline, CDR1 is SNHLY and CDR2 FYNNEI. V lost 6 bases to trimming and J lost 4 bases; unmatched junction nucleotides: 7. This CDR3 is built from 14 residues. CDR3 protein: CASSPDREGYGYTF. The CDR3 nucleotides read TGTGCCAGCAGCCCGGACAGGGAGGGCTATGGCTACACCTTC.

The chain has TRBV7-2 and TRBJ2-1; D may be TRBD2 (6 bases). V shed 4 bases and J shed 10 bases, with 17 bases lying between them. Germline V gene data show CDR1 as SGHTA and CDR2 as FQGNSA. This CDR3 has 14 residues. The CDR3 loop reads CASSSQGLLGEQFF. In DNA form, the CDR3 reads TGTGCCAGCAGCTCCCAGGGACTCCTCGGGGAGCAGTTCTTC.

This sequence joins TRBV6-5 and TRBJ2-1; 8 nucleotides align to TRBD2. There are 17 residues in the CDR3. Trimming removed 2 bases from V and 7 bases from J; junction bases left unmatched: 13. Germline CDR1 is MNHEY and CDR2 is SVGAGI. The CDR3: CASSYRGSGGIRNEQFF. The CDR3 DNA reads TGTGCCAGCAGTTACCGGGGGTCGGGGGGGATTCGGAATGAGCAGTTCTTC.

This chain links TRBV29-1 with TRBJ2-5, with D maybe TRBD2 (6 bases). This CDR3 region has 12 residues. CDR1 SQVTM and CDR2 ANQGSEA come from the germline V gene. Here the CDR3 DNA reads TGCACCACCGCCTGGGGGGAAGAGACCCAGTACTTC. This gives the protein CTTAWGEETQYF. Using reference TRBV29-1 and TRBJ2-5 for the parts outside the CDR3, the full variable domain is SAVISQKPSRDICQRGTSLTIQCQVDSQVTMMFWYRQQPGQSLTLIATANQGSEATYESGFVIDKFPISRPNLTFSTLTVSNMSPEDSSIYLCTTAWGEETQYFGPGTRLLVL.